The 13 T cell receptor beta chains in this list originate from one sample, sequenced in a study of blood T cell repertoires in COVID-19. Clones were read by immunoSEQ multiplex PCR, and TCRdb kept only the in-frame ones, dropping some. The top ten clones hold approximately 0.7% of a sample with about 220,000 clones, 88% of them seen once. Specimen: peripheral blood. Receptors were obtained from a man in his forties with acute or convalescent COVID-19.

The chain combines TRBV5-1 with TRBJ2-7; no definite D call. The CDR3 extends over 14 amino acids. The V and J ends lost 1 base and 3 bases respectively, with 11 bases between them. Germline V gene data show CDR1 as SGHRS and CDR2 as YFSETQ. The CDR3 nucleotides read TGCGCCAGCAGCTTGACTAATAATCTCTACGAGCAGTACTTC. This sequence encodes CASSLTNNLYEQYF.

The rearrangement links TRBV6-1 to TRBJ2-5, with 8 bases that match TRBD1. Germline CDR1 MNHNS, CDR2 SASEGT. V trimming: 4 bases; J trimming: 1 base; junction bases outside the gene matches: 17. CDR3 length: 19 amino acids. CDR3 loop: CASSAGQGIGLSPQETQYF. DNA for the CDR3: TGTGCCAGCAGTGCCGGACAGGGTATTGGACTAAGTCCCCAAGAGACCCAGTACTTC.

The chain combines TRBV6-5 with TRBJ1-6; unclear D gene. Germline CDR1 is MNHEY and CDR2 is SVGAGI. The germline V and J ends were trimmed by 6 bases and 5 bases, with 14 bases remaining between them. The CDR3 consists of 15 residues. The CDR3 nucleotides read TGTGCCAGCAGAACCCGGTGGGCCGATAATTCACCCCTCCACTTT. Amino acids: CASRTRWADNSPLHF.

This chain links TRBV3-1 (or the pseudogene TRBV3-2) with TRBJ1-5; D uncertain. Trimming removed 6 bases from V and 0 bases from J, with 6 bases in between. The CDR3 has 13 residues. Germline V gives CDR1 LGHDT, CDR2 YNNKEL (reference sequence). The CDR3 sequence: CASSFHSNQPQHF. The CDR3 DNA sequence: TGTGCCAGCAGTTTTCATAGCAATCAGCCCCAGCATTTT.

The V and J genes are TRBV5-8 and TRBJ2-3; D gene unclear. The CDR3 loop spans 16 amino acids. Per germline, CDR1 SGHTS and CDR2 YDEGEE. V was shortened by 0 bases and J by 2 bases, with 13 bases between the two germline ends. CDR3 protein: CASSLGTEEVTDTQYF. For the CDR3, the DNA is TGTGCCAGCAGCTTGGGCACCGAGGAAGTCACAGATACGCAGTATTTT.

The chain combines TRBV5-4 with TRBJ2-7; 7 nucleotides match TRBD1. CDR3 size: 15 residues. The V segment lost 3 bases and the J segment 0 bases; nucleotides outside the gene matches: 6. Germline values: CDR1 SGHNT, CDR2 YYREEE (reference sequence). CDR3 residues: CASSYPGQNSYEQYF. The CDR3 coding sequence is TGTGCCAGCAGCTACCCGGGACAGAACTCCTACGAGCAGTACTTC.

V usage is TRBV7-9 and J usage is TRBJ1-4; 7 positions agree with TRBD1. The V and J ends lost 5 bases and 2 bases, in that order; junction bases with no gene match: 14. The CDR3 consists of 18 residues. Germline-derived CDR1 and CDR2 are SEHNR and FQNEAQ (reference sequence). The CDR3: CASSDVSQGVGTNEKLFF. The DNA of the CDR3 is TGTGCCAGCAGCGATGTTTCCCAGGGGGTGGGCACTAATGAAAAACTGTTTTTT.

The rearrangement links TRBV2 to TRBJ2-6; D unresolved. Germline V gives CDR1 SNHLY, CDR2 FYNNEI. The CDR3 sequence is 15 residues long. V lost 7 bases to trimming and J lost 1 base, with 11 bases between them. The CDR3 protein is CASKILQSGANVLTF. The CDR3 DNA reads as TGTGCCAGCAAGATATTGCAGTCTGGGGCCAACGTCCTGACTTTC.

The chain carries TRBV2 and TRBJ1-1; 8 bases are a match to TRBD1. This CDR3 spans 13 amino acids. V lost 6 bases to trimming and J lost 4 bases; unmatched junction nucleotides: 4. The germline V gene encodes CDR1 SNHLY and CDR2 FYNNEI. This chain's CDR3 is CASRAGGGTEAFF. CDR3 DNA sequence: TGTGCCAGCAGGGCAGGGGGCGGCACTGAAGCTTTCTTT.

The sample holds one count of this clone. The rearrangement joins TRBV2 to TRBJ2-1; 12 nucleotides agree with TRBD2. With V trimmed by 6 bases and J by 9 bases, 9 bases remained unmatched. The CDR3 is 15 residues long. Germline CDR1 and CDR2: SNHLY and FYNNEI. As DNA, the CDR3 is TGTGCCAGCAGGCCAACTAGCGGGGGGAACAGTGAGCAGTTCTTC. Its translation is CASRPTSGGNSEQFF.

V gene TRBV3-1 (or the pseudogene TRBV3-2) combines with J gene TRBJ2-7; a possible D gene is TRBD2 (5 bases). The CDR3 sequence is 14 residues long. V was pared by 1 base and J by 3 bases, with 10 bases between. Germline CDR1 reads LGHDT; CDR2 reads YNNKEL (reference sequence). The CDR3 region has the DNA TGTGCCAGCAGCCAAGGGTACGGGGTCTACGAGCAGTACTTC. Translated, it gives CASSQGYGVYEQYF.

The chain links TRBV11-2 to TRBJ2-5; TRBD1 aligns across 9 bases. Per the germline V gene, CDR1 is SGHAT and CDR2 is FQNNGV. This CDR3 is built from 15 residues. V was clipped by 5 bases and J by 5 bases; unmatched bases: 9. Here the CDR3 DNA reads TGTGCCAGCAGCGCTAGGACAGGGGAACACGAGACCCAGTACTTC. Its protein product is CASSARTGEHETQYF.

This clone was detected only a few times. CDR3 residues: CAIATSGLYNEQFF. CDR3 sequence (DNA): TGTGCCATAGCAACTAGCGGGTTATACAATGAGCAGTTCTTC. The chain joins TRBV10-3 to TRBJ2-1, with 9 positions matching TRBD2. The junction had 7 bases not matched to a gene; V was cut back by 9 bases and J by 4 bases. The CDR3 length is 14 residues. Germline CDR1 reads ENHRY; CDR2 reads SYGVKD.